The 6 T cell receptor beta chains below were found in one sample sequenced in a study of shared clonotypes between healthy human individuals. Sequencing used immunoSEQ multiplex PCR; TCRdb keeps in-frame clones, though not all of them. Here the sample spans about 600,000 clones, roughly four fifths being singletons. The sequenced sample was PBMCs. The receptors were gathered from a middle-aged woman in good health. Some clones in this sample may be carry-over from other donors' samples.

This clone appeared a single time. The chain carries TRBV6-1 and TRBJ2-3; the D gene is possibly TRBD2 (5 bases). The ends were cut back, 10 bases at V and 4 bases at J, with 18 bases in the middle. Germline CDR1 MNHNS, CDR2 SASEGT. This CDR3 spans 14 amino acids. The CDR3 loop reads CATRLSNGADTQYF. CDR3 DNA: TGTGCCACCAGACTATCTAATGGCGCAGATACGCAGTATTTT.

V and J are TRBV10-1 and TRBJ2-3; 9 bases agree with TRBD1. The trim removed 7 bases at V and 0 bases at J, leaving 14 bases unmatched. This CDR3 contains 18 residues. The germline CDR1 and CDR2 sequences are WNHNN and SYGVQD (reference sequence). CDR3 bases: TGCGCCAGCATCTCCGGGACAGGGACAAGGGCAAGCACAGATACGCAGTATTTT. It codes for CASISGTGTRASTDTQYF.

Many counts were recorded for this clone. V gene TRBV28 combines with J gene TRBJ2-7; possibly TRBD1 for D (7 bases). This CDR3 comprises 15 residues. V dropped 4 bases and J dropped 6 bases, with 19 bases sitting between them. Germline V gene data show CDR1 as MDHEN and CDR2 as SYDVKM. The CDR3 here is CASSSTGDSWLEQYF. Here the CDR3 DNA reads TGTGCCAGCAGTTCTACAGGGGACTCTTGGCTCGAGCAGTACTTC.

The rearrangement links TRBV4-1 to TRBJ2-4, with 10 positions matching TRBD2. V lost 2 bases to trimming and J lost 4 bases; unmatched junction nucleotides: 5. CDR1 and CDR2 from the germline V gene are MGHRA and YSYEKL. This CDR3 region has 16 residues. The CDR3, as DNA: TGCGCCAGCAGCCAATCTCTAGCGGGAGAGAAAAACATTCAGTACTTC. It yields the protein CASSQSLAGEKNIQYF.

The V and J genes are TRBV14 and TRBJ2-5; 7 positions match TRBD2. Near its end, the DNA agrees better with TRBJ2-7, so the J call may be wrong. Germline values: CDR1 SGHDN, CDR2 FVKESK. This CDR3 has 15 residues. The CDR3 nucleotides read TGTGCCAGCAGCCAAGGTCCGGGAGGCAGCTACGAGCAGTACTTC. Translating it yields CASSQGPGGSYEQYF.

As to this clone: This may be a read error, as it is one base from a much larger clone. This chain connects TRBV5-4 to TRBJ1-1, with D tentatively TRBD1 (6 bases). The CDR3 has 14 amino acids. From germline, CDR1 is SGHNT and CDR2 YYREEE (reference sequence). The V and J ends lost 4 bases and 0 bases respectively, with 10 bases between them. CDR3 sequence (DNA): TGTGCCAGCAGCGCAGACAGGATGAACACTGAAGCTTTCTTT. Its protein product is CASSADRMNTEAFF.